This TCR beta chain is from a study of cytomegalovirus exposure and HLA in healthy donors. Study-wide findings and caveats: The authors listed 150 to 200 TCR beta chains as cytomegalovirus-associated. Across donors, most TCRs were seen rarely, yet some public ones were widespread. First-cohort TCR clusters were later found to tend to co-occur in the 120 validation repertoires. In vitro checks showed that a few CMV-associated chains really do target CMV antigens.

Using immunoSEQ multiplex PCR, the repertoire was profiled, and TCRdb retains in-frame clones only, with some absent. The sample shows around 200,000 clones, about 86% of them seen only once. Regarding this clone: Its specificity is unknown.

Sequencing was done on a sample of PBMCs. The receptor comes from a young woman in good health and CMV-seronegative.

The CDR3 DNA is TGCAGCGTTGGACCGGGTATCGGTATAGGGCAGTACTTC. Translation gives CSVGPGIGIGQYF. The gene calls are TRBV29-1 and TRBJ2-7; D ambiguous. Looked up from germline, CDR1 is SQVTM and CDR2 is ANQGSEA. Trimming took 4 bases from V and 9 from J, leaving 19 bases between them. The CDR3 runs 13 residues.